Listed here are 26 T cell receptor beta chains from one sample, sequenced in a study of cytomegalovirus exposure and HLA in healthy donors. The primer mix had 60 Vbeta and 13 Jbeta primers. TCRdb's copy holds only in-frame clones and misses some; the assay was immunoSEQ multiplex PCR. The repertoire consists of tens of thousands of clones, with around 78% occurring once and the leading ten covering around 1.5%. The sample comprised PBMCs. All receptors derive from a man aged 35 to 55 in good health and CMV-seronegative.

This clone has only a few counts. The same CDR3 also results from other DNA sequences found in this sample. The V gene is TRBV5-5, the J gene TRBJ1-4, with a possible D match to TRBD1 (5 bases). V lost 3 bases and J 4 bases, leaving 10 bases between the germline ends. The CDR3 has 14 amino acids. Germline CDR1 SGHKS, CDR2 YYEKEE (reference sequence). This chain's CDR3 is CASSSGQLNEKLFF. DNA of the CDR3: TGTGCCAGCAGCTCCGGACAACTTAATGAAAAACTGTTTTTT.

V is TRBV10-2 and J is TRBJ1-4, with unresolved D. This CDR3 spans 11 amino acids. The germline CDR1 and CDR2 sequences are WSHSY and SAAADI. V was clipped by 5 bases and J by 5 bases, with 3 bases between them. CDR3 coding DNA: TGCGCCAGCAGTCAGAATGAAAAACTGTTTTTT. Encoded protein: CASSQNEKLFF.

The chain joins TRBV2 to TRBJ1-1; TRBD1 matches at 7 bases. Germline lookup yields CDR1 SNHLY and CDR2 FYNNEI. The CDR3 covers 14 residues. Trimming took 4 bases from V and 0 from J; bases not matched to a gene: 2. The CDR3 DNA is TGTGCCAGCAGTGTGACAGGGCTGAACACTGAAGCTTTCTTT. This encodes CASSVTGLNTEAFF.

The V call is TRBV18, the J call TRBJ2-1; TRBD2 aligns across 16 bases. Germline CDR1 is KGHSH and CDR2 is LQKENI. V was clipped by 3 bases and J by 7 bases; unmatched bases: 3. The CDR3 consists of 16 residues. The CDR3 loop is CASSPEGLAGGNEQFF. For the CDR3, the DNA is TGTGCCAGCTCACCTGAGGGACTAGCGGGAGGGAATGAGCAGTTCTTC.

V usage is TRBV6-1 and J usage is TRBJ2-1, with 10 bases fitting TRBD2. Germline trimming cut 7 bases from V and 2 bases from J; bases unmatched to any gene: 2. The CDR3 covers 14 residues. Germline CDR1 MNHNS, CDR2 SASEGT. This CDR3 is CASNLAGAYNEQFF. Written as DNA, the CDR3 is TGTGCCAGCAATCTAGCGGGAGCCTACAATGAGCAGTTCTTC.

A word on this clone: Compared with germline, one end of the junction differs, possibly owing to a read error. The chain combines TRBV28 with TRBJ2-4; possibly TRBD1 for D (6 bases). The CDR3 consists of 19 residues. The germline V gene has CDR1 MDHEN and CDR2 SYDVKM. The CDR3, as DNA: TGTGCCAGCAGTCATCGACAGGCTCAACCGGAGATAGCCAAAAACAGTCAGTACTTC. Translated, it gives CASSHRQAQPEIAKNSQYF. The full variable domain, rest sourced from reference TRBV28 and TRBJ2-4, is DVKVTQSSRYLVKRTGEKVFLECVQDMDHENMFWYRQDPGLGLRLIYFSYDVKMKEKGDIPEGYSVSREKKERFSLILESASTNQTSMYLCASSHRQAQPEIAKNSQYFGAGTRLSVL.

The chain is built from TRBV6-5 and TRBJ1-5; no clear D gene. The CDR3 length is 13 residues. The V end was cut by 6 bases, the J end by 6 bases, with 12 bases between. Germline CDR1 is MNHEY and CDR2 is SVGAGI. The CDR3 coding sequence is TGTGCCAGCAGACCTACGGAGGCTCAGCCCCAGCATTTT. Residues: CASRPTEAQPQHF.

The J gene is TRBJ2-6, the V gene TRBV18; 10 bases are a match to TRBD1. With V trimmed by 0 bases and J by 0 bases, 2 bases remained unmatched. CDR3 size: 18 residues. CDR1 and CDR2 (germline): KGHSH, LQKENI. CDR3 in amino acids: CASSPPGQGYSGANVLTF. The CDR3, as DNA: TGTGCCAGCTCACCACCGGGACAGGGGTACTCTGGGGCCAACGTCCTGACTTTC. Full variable domain (rest looked up from reference TRBV18 and TRBJ2-6): NAGVMQNPRHLVRRRGQEARLRCSPMKGHSHVYWYRQLPEEGLKFMVYLQKENIIDESGMPKERFSAEFPKEGPSILRIQQVVRGDSAAYFCASSPPGQGYSGANVLTFGAGSRLTVL.

The chain combines TRBV7-2 with TRBJ2-2, with D perhaps TRBD2 (6 bases). The CDR3 sequence is 16 residues long. V shed 5 bases and J shed 1 base, with 14 bases lying between them. Germline CDR1 is SGHTA and CDR2 is FQGNSA. The CDR3 DNA is TGTGCCAGCAGCCCGCGGGGTTTCTTGAACACCGGGGAGCTGTTTTTT. Amino acid sequence: CASSPRGFLNTGELFF.

The chain has TRBV11-2 and TRBJ2-6, with 9 bases identical to TRBD2. The V gene's germline CDR1 is SGHAT and CDR2 FQNNGV. The CDR3 contains 19 residues. V shed 1 base, J shed 0 bases, and the junction held 7 bases outside the gene matches. The CDR3 coding sequence is TGTGCCAGCAGCTTAGTGGGTCTAGCGGGGAGCTCTGGGGCCAACGTCCTGACTTTC. This gives the protein CASSLVGLAGSSGANVLTF.

The rearrangement joins TRBV7-3 to TRBJ2-3, with D perhaps matching TRBD2 (7 bases). The V end lost 5 bases, the J end lost 4 bases, and 13 bases lay between the germline ends. The germline V gene encodes CDR1 SGHTA and CDR2 FQGTGA. The CDR3 runs 14 residues. The CDR3 region is CASSVLGGPDTQYF. The CDR3 nucleotides read TGTGCCAGCAGCGTCCTGGGGGGGCCAGATACGCAGTATTTT.

The chain is built from TRBV10-2 and TRBJ1-1; TRBD1 matches 7 bases. This CDR3 comprises 12 residues. Germline CDR1 and CDR2: WSHSY and SAAADI. V shed 7 bases and J 6 bases; nucleotides not matched to a gene: 5. CDR3 amino acids: CASTRQGPEAFF. DNA for the CDR3: TGCGCCAGCACGAGACAGGGCCCTGAAGCTTTCTTT.

The V call is TRBV27, the J call TRBJ1-6, with D possibly TRBD1 on 5 matching bases. CDR1 is MNHEY, CDR2 SMNVEV, per germline (reference sequence). There are 13 residues in the CDR3. The V end lost 8 bases, the J end lost 5 bases, and 10 bases lay between the germline ends. The CDR3, as DNA: TGTGCCAGCGCCGACAGAGATAATTCACCCCTCCACTTT. Translation gives CASADRDNSPLHF.

This chain joins TRBV2 and TRBJ2-5, with 8 bases fitting TRBD2. CDR3 length equals 15 residues. Germline CDR1 is SNHLY and CDR2 is FYNNEI. The junction had 7 bases not matched to a gene; V was cut back by 2 bases and J by 5 bases. DNA for the CDR3: TGTGCCAGCAGTGAAAGGCGGGGGGAACGGGAGACCCAGTACTTC. Amino acids: CASSERRGERETQYF.

The chain carries TRBV19 and TRBJ2-2; weak D call: TRBD1 (5 bases). Germline V gene data show CDR1 as LNHDA and CDR2 as SQIVND (reference sequence). The CDR3 is 16 residues long. V was pared by 3 bases and J by 1 base, with 12 bases between. CDR3 region: CASSIRSRGNTGELFF. The DNA for the CDR3 is TGTGCCAGTAGTATTAGGTCTAGGGGGAACACCGGGGAGCTGTTTTTT. The full variable domain, rest sourced from reference TRBV19 and TRBJ2-2, is DGGITQSPKYLFRKEGQNVTLSCEQNLNHDAMYWYRQDPGQGLRLIYYSQIVNDFQKGDIAEGYSVSREKKESFPLTVTSAQKNPTAFYLCASSIRSRGNTGELFFGEGSRLTVL.

This clone was picked up one time. J is TRBJ1-2 and V is TRBV5-1, with D possibly being TRBD1 (6 bases). Germline CDR1 and CDR2: SGHRS and YFSETQ. The CDR3 is 15 residues long. The V end was cut by 3 bases, the J end by 4 bases, with 16 bases between. The CDR3: CASSWGPDSSYGYTF. The CDR3 region has the DNA TGCGCCAGCAGCTGGGGGCCGGACTCAAGCTATGGCTACACCTTC.

The V call is TRBV6-5, the J call TRBJ1-4; 8 nucleotides agree with TRBD1. CDR1 is MNHEY and CDR2 is SVGAGI in the germline V gene. The CDR3 runs 14 residues. The V gene end was trimmed by 6 bases and the J gene end by 8 bases; junction bases not matched to a gene: 8. This CDR3 is CASSRGQGYEKLFF. The CDR3 nucleotides are TGTGCCAGCAGCCGCGGACAGGGCTACGAAAAACTGTTTTTT.

J is TRBJ2-1 and V is TRBV5-1, with TRBD2 identical over 8 bases. The CDR3 runs to 13 residues. The V and J ends lost 5 bases and 9 bases, in that order; junction bases with no gene match: 7. The germline V gene encodes CDR1 SGHRS and CDR2 YFSETQ. The CDR3 nucleotides are TGCGCCAGCAGTTCGGGACTAGGGGGTGAGCAGTTCTTC. It yields the protein CASSSGLGGEQFF.

The chain uses TRBV6-5 and TRBJ2-7, with 9 bases identical to TRBD2. Trimming at V came to 2 bases and at J to 5 bases, leaving 7 bases not matched to a gene. This CDR3 is built from 15 residues. CDR1 and CDR2 (germline): MNHEY, SVGAGI. In DNA, the CDR3 is TGTGCCAGCAGTTACGGGACTAGCCGTAGACACGAGCAGTACTTC. Translated, it gives CASSYGTSRRHEQYF.

V usage is TRBV4-2 and J usage is TRBJ2-1; D is possibly TRBD2 (6 bases). The germline gives CDR1 LGHNA, CDR2 YNFKEQ. V was shortened by 1 base and J by 4 bases, with 8 bases between the two germline ends. This CDR3 is built from 14 residues. The CDR3 DNA reads TGTGCCAGCAGCCAAGGGGACTTTTACAATGAGCAGTTCTTC. Translating it yields CASSQGDFYNEQFF.

This sequence joins TRBV2 and TRBJ1-3; D not resolved. Trimming removed 4 bases at V and 0 bases at J, with 4 bases between. Per germline, CDR1 SNHLY and CDR2 FYNNEI. The CDR3 has 13 amino acids. CDR3 region: CASSADSGNTIYF. CDR3 nucleotides: TGTGCCAGCAGTGCAGACTCTGGAAACACCATATATTTT.

This chain joins TRBV15 and TRBJ2-1; 10 nucleotides align to TRBD2. Unmatched junction bases numbered 2, after V lost 0 bases and J lost 9 bases. Germline assignment: CDR1 LNHNV and CDR2 YYDKDF (reference sequence). The CDR3 is made up of 14 amino acids. DNA of the CDR3: TGTGCCACCAGCAGAGACAGACTAGCGGGTGAGCAGTTCTTC. It translates to CATSRDRLAGEQFF.

The V and J genes are TRBV9 and TRBJ2-4; a possible D gene is TRBD2 (6 bases). Germline V gene sequence: CDR1 SGDLS, CDR2 YYNGEE. The CDR3 consists of 14 residues. The V end lost 3 bases, the J end lost 10 bases, and 17 bases lay between the germline ends. The CDR3 sequence: CASSAGGGQLIQYF. The CDR3 coding sequence is TGTGCCAGCAGCGCCGGGGGAGGCCAACTTATTCAGTACTTC.

The V gene is TRBV28, the J gene TRBJ2-1; a possible D gene is TRBD1 (6 bases). Trimming removed 4 bases at V and 4 bases at J, with 8 bases between. Germline lookup yields CDR1 MDHEN and CDR2 SYDVKM. There are 13 residues in the CDR3. The CDR3 loop reads CASSSGAYNEQFF. CDR3 bases: TGTGCCAGCAGTTCAGGGGCATACAATGAGCAGTTCTTC.

This clone was counted only a few times. The rearrangement uses TRBV29-1 and TRBJ1-5; TRBD1 might be the D (6 bases). The CDR3 has 14 amino acids. CDR1 and CDR2 from the germline V gene are SQVTM and ANQGSEA. V lost 3 bases and J 4 bases, leaving 13 bases between the germline ends. The CDR3 DNA is TGCAGCGTTGAGGGCGGACAGCAAAATCAGCCCCAGCATTTT. The encoded protein is CSVEGGQQNQPQHF.

In its sample, this clone was seen a few times. The gene calls are TRBV5-4 and TRBJ1-2, with D perhaps matching TRBD1 (5 bases). V shed 0 bases and J shed 2 bases, with 14 bases lying between them. Germline V CDR1 and CDR2: SGHNT, YYREEE (reference sequence). This CDR3 has 16 residues. The CDR3 spells CASSLGAGTVNYGYTF. The CDR3, as DNA: TGTGCCAGCAGCTTGGGGGCCGGGACTGTGAACTATGGCTACACCTTC.